This TCR beta chain originates from a study of early stage breast cancer tumors. Study at large: ER+/PR+/HER2- status applied to about 70% of the 16 invasive breast tumors.

Repertoires were generated with immunoSEQ multiplex PCR, while TCRdb's copy carries only in-frame clones and drops some. This sample has a few thousand clones, with 65% to 80% found just once. V was clipped by 1 base and J by 3 bases; unmatched bases: 6. The germline gives CDR1 SNHLY, CDR2 FYNNEI. This CDR3 region has 15 residues. The chain carries TRBV2 and TRBJ2-7; the match to TRBD1 covers 7 bases. The sequenced material came from normal breast tissue next to the tumor. The sequence came from a person aged 55 to 70 with breast cancer. For the CDR3, the DNA is TGTGCCAGCAGTGAAGGTGAAGGGACAGTCTACGAGCAGTACTTC. It specifies CASSEGEGTVYEQYF.